Following are 24 T cell receptor beta chains from one sample sequenced in a study of cytomegalovirus exposure and HLA in healthy donors. The PCR was carried out with 60 Vbeta primers and 13 Jbeta primers. Generated by immunoSEQ multiplex PCR, the TCRdb table keeps only in-frame clones and is missing some. This sample yields approximately 95,000 clones, of which less than 80% are seen a single time; approximately 4% belongs to the top ten. Sample: PBMCs. Receptors were obtained from a woman aged 35 to 49 in good health and CMV-seropositive.

This sequence joins TRBV4-2 and TRBJ2-5; 9 nucleotides line up with TRBD2. The DNA end is more similar to TRBJ2-7, so the J call may be wrong. Per the germline V gene, CDR1 is LGHNA and CDR2 is YNFKEQ. This CDR3 comprises 16 residues. The CDR3 region has the DNA TGTGCCAGCAGCCAAGAGGGTACTAGCGGGTCCTACGAGCAGTACTTC. It encodes CASSQEGTSGSYEQYF.

J is TRBJ2-7 and V is TRBV4-1; D is uncertain. CDR3 length: 13 residues. Germline lookup yields CDR1 MGHRA and CDR2 YSYEKL. V shed 1 base and J shed 5 bases, with 9 bases lying between them. CDR3 bases: TGCGCCAGCAGCCAAGTTGGTGGGCACGAGCAGTACTTC. The encoded protein is CASSQVGGHEQYF.

The genes are TRBV6-1 and TRBJ2-5; no firm D call. Germline lookup yields CDR1 MNHNS and CDR2 SASEGT. Trimming stripped 7 bases from V and 1 base from J, with 13 bases between. The CDR3 is 14 amino acids. CDR3 sequence reads: CASTEARVQETQYF. The DNA for the CDR3 is TGTGCCAGCACCGAAGCTCGCGTCCAAGAGACCCAGTACTTC.

The chain employs TRBV19 and TRBJ2-7; D call uncertain. Per the germline V gene, CDR1 is LNHDA and CDR2 is SQIVND (reference sequence). CDR3 length: 16 amino acids. Trimming removed 5 bases from V and 1 base from J, with 18 bases in between. CDR3 nucleotide sequence: TGTGCCAGTAGTGCAGCAATTAACCCAGGATCCTACGAGCAGTACTTC. This encodes CASSAAINPGSYEQYF.

The chain has TRBV6-6 and TRBJ2-1; D ambiguous. CDR3 size: 11 residues. V was trimmed by 6 bases and J by 12 bases, leaving 12 bases between them. The germline gives CDR1 MNHNY, CDR2 SVGAGI (reference sequence). The DNA of the CDR3 is TGTGCCAGCAGCCCCCTGCGTGGGCAGTTCTTC. Translating gives CASSPLRGQFF.

This chain connects TRBV5-1 to TRBJ2-4; D ambiguous. There are 11 residues in the CDR3. Trimming removed 2 bases at V and 7 bases at J, with 4 bases between. Germline CDR1 and CDR2: SGHRS and YFSETQ. The CDR3 DNA sequence: TGCGCCAGCAGCTTTCTCAACATTCAGTACTTC. It encodes CASSFLNIQYF.

This chain uses TRBV6-5 with TRBJ2-2, with D tentatively TRBD2 (5 bases). Trimming cost V 1 base and J 2 bases, with 5 bases left between them. The CDR3 runs 14 residues. The germline V gene has CDR1 MNHEY and CDR2 SVGAGI. The CDR3 DNA is TGTGCCAGCAGTTACTGGACTAACACCGGGGAGCTGTTTTTT. Amino acids: CASSYWTNTGELFF.

The rearrangement links TRBV7-9 to TRBJ2-1; TRBD2 agrees at 13 bases. V shed 5 bases, J shed 5 bases, and the junction held 6 bases outside the gene matches. The CDR3 extends over 16 amino acids. Per the germline V gene, CDR1 is SEHNR and CDR2 is FQNEAQ (reference sequence). CDR3 in amino acids: CASSAGTSGANNEQFF. The CDR3 DNA sequence: TGTGCCAGCAGCGCCGGGACTAGCGGGGCGAACAATGAGCAGTTCTTC.

The chain couples TRBV19 to TRBJ1-5; 7 bases are shared with TRBD1. The V and J ends lost 2 bases and 9 bases, in that order; junction bases with no gene match: 10. The CDR3 extends over 15 amino acids. Germline CDR1 reads LNHDA; CDR2 reads SQIVND (reference sequence). The CDR3 spells CASSISWDRGWPQHF. The CDR3 bases are TGTGCCAGTAGTATATCTTGGGACAGAGGATGGCCCCAGCATTTT.

The gene calls are TRBV28 and TRBJ2-7, with TRBD2 matching 9 bases. Germline V gene data show CDR1 as MDHEN and CDR2 as SYDVKM. The V and J ends lost 6 bases and 3 bases, in that order; junction bases with no gene match: 6. This CDR3 is built from 14 residues. This CDR3 reads CASSRTSDLYEQYF. As DNA, the CDR3 is TGTGCCAGCAGCAGGACTAGCGATCTCTACGAGCAGTACTTC.

The chain employs TRBV6-5 and TRBJ1-5; TRBD1 matches at 10 bases. Trimming cost V 0 bases and J 4 bases; bases outside gene matches: 0. This CDR3 contains 15 residues. Germline V gives CDR1 MNHEY, CDR2 SVGAGI. CDR3 in amino acids: CASSYSGQGNQPQHF. CDR3 sequence (DNA): TGTGCCAGCAGTTACTCGGGACAGGGGAATCAGCCCCAGCATTTT.

Only a few counts were recorded for this clone. The chain employs TRBV10-3 and TRBJ2-7; 9 bases fit TRBD2. The CDR3 contains 16 residues. The V gene's germline CDR1 is ENHRY and CDR2 SYGVKD. V shed 2 bases, J shed 5 bases, and the junction held 10 bases outside the gene matches. The CDR3 protein is CAISEDVAGGPDEQYF. The CDR3 DNA reads as TGTGCCATCAGTGAGGACGTCGCGGGAGGGCCCGACGAGCAGTACTTC.

The chain uses TRBV28 and TRBJ2-7; 7 bases agree with TRBD2. This CDR3 contains 13 residues. From germline, CDR1 is MDHEN and CDR2 SYDVKM. J gave up 4 bases and V 8 bases, and 8 bases lay outside the gene matches. The CDR3 loop is CASSGGVAYEQYF. The CDR3 DNA sequence: TGTGCCAGCTCGGGGGGTGTTGCGTACGAGCAGTACTTC.

The rearrangement uses TRBV2 and TRBJ1-1; D uncertain. The CDR3 is made up of 15 amino acids. V gave up 2 bases and J gave up 0 bases, with 10 bases separating them. Germline V gives CDR1 SNHLY, CDR2 FYNNEI. The CDR3 region has the DNA TGTGCCAGCAGTGAAAGGAGGGTAGTGAACACTGAAGCTTTCTTT. The encoded protein is CASSERRVVNTEAFF. The variable domain in full, with the rest retrieved from reference TRBV2 and TRBJ1-1, is EPEVTQTPSHQVTQMGQEVILRCVPISNHLYFYWYRQILGQKVEFLVSFYNNEISEKSEIFDDQFSVERPDGSNFTLKIRSTKLEDSAMYFCASSERRVVNTEAFFGQGTRLTVV.

The J gene is TRBJ2-4, the V gene TRBV29-1; 8 bases align to TRBD1. The length of the CDR3 is 16 residues. The germline gives CDR1 SQVTM, CDR2 ANQGSEA. Trimming cost V 5 bases and J 2 bases; bases outside gene matches: 11. This chain's CDR3 is CSVSTLDREPKNIQYF. The CDR3 coding sequence is TGCAGCGTTTCTACTCTGGACAGGGAGCCCAAAAACATTCAGTACTTC.

The CDR3 protein is CASSFSAGGEKLFF. DNA of the CDR3: TGTGCCAGCAGCTTTAGTGCCGGGGGGGAAAAACTGTTTTTT. The V and J genes are TRBV7-9 and TRBJ1-4, with D tentatively TRBD1 (5 bases). This CDR3 is 14 amino acids long. V was clipped by 3 bases and J by 8 bases, with 13 bases between them. CDR1 is SEHNR, CDR2 FQNEAQ, per germline (reference sequence).

The genes are TRBV5-1 and TRBJ2-1; perhaps TRBD2 as D (6 bases). This CDR3 comprises 15 residues. Germline CDR1 and CDR2: SGHRS and YFSETQ. V dropped 3 bases and J dropped 1 base, with 11 bases sitting between them. The CDR3, as DNA: TGCGCCAGCAGCTGGGGGGATCCGTCCTACAATGAGCAGTTCTTC. Translated, it gives CASSWGDPSYNEQFF.

The chain is built from TRBV19 and TRBJ1-2; TRBD1 might be the D (5 bases). CDR3 length: 15 residues. CDR1 is LNHDA, CDR2 SQIVND, per germline (reference sequence). Trimming pared 6 bases from V and 4 bases from J, leaving 18 bases between. The CDR3 reads CASSPLGEVSYGYTF. The DNA for the CDR3 is TGTGCCAGTAGCCCGCTAGGGGAAGTTAGCTATGGCTACACCTTC.

The V and J genes are TRBV29-1 and TRBJ2-7; TRBD2 matches 9 bases. The junction had 3 bases not matched to a gene; V was cut back by 4 bases and J by 5 bases. Germline CDR1 and CDR2: SQVTM and ANQGSEA. The CDR3 is 12 residues long. DNA of the CDR3: TGCAGCGTTGGGGCGGGAGGGGACGAGCAGTACTTC. Translation: CSVGAGGDEQYF.

The CDR3 region has the DNA TGTGCCAGTCGGGACAGAGCCTCAGTAGAGACCCAGTACTTC. Translation: CASRDRASVETQYF. The rearrangement joins TRBV28 to TRBJ2-5; the match to TRBD1 covers 7 bases. From germline, CDR1 is MDHEN and CDR2 SYDVKM. The CDR3 has 14 residues. Trimming took 9 bases from V and 4 from J; bases not matched to a gene: 11.

The chain couples TRBV6-5 to TRBJ2-7, with TRBD2 matching 8 bases. Per germline, CDR1 MNHEY and CDR2 SVGAGI. The CDR3 runs to 15 residues. Germline trimming cut 0 bases from V and 3 bases from J; bases unmatched to any gene: 4. The CDR3 spells CASSYSRAGVYEQYF. The CDR3 nucleotides read TGTGCCAGCAGTTACTCTCGAGCGGGGGTCTACGAGCAGTACTTC.

The chain couples TRBV5-1 to TRBJ1-3; D unclear. Germline V gene sequence: CDR1 SGHRS, CDR2 YFSETQ. Trimming pared 0 bases from V and 0 bases from J, leaving 7 bases between. This CDR3 has 15 residues. The CDR3 bases are TGCGCCAGCAGCTTGGCCGGGTTCTCTGGAAACACCATATATTTT. Its translation is CASSLAGFSGNTIYF.

This chain joins TRBV25-1 and TRBJ2-3; possible D gene TRBD2, 6 bases. Trimming cost V 3 bases and J 3 bases, with 10 bases left between them. This CDR3 comprises 14 residues. Germline assignment: CDR1 MGHDK and CDR2 SYGVNS. As DNA, the CDR3 is TGTGCCAGCAGTGATCCCGCGGGAACAGATACGCAGTATTTT. This sequence encodes CASSDPAGTDTQYF.

This chain joins TRBV5-5 and TRBJ2-1, with TRBD1 matching over 11 bases. Trimming took 4 bases from V and 1 from J; bases not matched to a gene: 13. From germline, CDR1 is SGHKS and CDR2 YYEKEE (reference sequence). The CDR3 extends over 19 amino acids. This CDR3 reads CASSPKLGQGVFSYNEQFF. The CDR3 DNA reads TGTGCCAGCAGCCCCAAGTTGGGACAGGGGGTATTTTCCTACAATGAGCAGTTCTTC.